Listed here are 29 T cell receptor beta chains from one sample, sequenced in a study of blood T cell repertoires in COVID-19. Profiled with immunoSEQ multiplex PCR; TCRdb holds only in-frame clones, not every one. Of 200,000 to 300,000 clones listed, roughly 87% were seen once; the top ten hold around 7.8%. The sample comprised peripheral blood. These receptors originate from a man between 60 and 75 years old who had recovered from COVID-19.

This chain links TRBV7-9 with TRBJ2-4; TRBD1 aligns across 7 bases. CDR1 and CDR2 (germline): SEHNR, FQNEAQ (reference sequence). CDR3 length: 15 residues. V lost 5 bases and J lost 2; bases outside the gene matches: 6. The CDR3 bases are TGTGCCAGCAGCCTCCTACAGGGGCCCAAAAACATTCAGTACTTC. Its translation is CASSLLQGPKNIQYF.

V is TRBV7-9 and J is TRBJ1-1; D unresolved. Germline V gene sequence: CDR1 SEHNR, CDR2 FQNEAQ (reference sequence). The germline V and J ends were trimmed by 7 bases and 3 bases, with 15 bases remaining between them. There are 14 residues in the CDR3. The CDR3 DNA reads as TGTGCCAGCACCGTATCGCTCGGGGACACTGAAGCTTTCTTT. It translates to CASTVSLGDTEAFF.

The rearrangement links TRBV7-8 to TRBJ1-1; 11 positions agree with TRBD1. The length of the CDR3 is 15 residues. J lost 13 bases, V lost 0 bases, and 10 bases had no gene match. Germline values: CDR1 SGHVS, CDR2 FQNEAQ. The CDR3 sequence is CASSLAHNGQGAVFF. The DNA for the CDR3 is TGTGCCAGCAGCTTAGCTCACAATGGACAGGGGGCAGTTTTCTTT.

This rearrangement joins TRBV3-1 (or the pseudogene TRBV3-2) to TRBJ1-2; 7 nucleotides agree with TRBD1. CDR3 length equals 17 residues. With V trimmed by 5 bases and J by 0 bases, 12 bases remained unmatched. CDR1 is LGHDT, CDR2 YNNKEL, per germline (reference sequence). CDR3 loop: CASSSQVAGGSNYGYTF. Here the CDR3 DNA reads TGTGCCAGCAGCAGCCAAGTGGCAGGGGGTTCTAACTATGGCTACACCTTC.

The chain carries TRBV23-1 and TRBJ1-1; D ambiguous. TRBV23-1 qualifies as an ORF whose function is uncertain. CDR3 length: 14 residues. Deletions cut 11 bases from V and 1 base from J, with 17 bases between. The CDR3 here is CAPKTAPGNTEAFF. DNA for the CDR3: TGCGCCCCCAAAACCGCCCCCGGGAACACTGAAGCTTTCTTT.

V and J are TRBV7-2 and TRBJ1-6; weak D call: TRBD1 (5 bases). The CDR3 contains 15 residues. Germline CDR1 and CDR2: SGHTA and FQGNSA. The V gene lost 2 bases and the J gene lost 9 bases, with 14 bases spanning the gap. CDR3 bases: TGTGCCAGCAGCTTAATCTCGCAGGGAGGTTCACCCCTCCACTTT. Encoded protein: CASSLISQGGSPLHF.

The chain is built from TRBV30 and TRBJ1-4; no definite D call. The CDR3 has 14 residues. Germline CDR1 reads GTSNPN; CDR2 reads SVGIG (reference sequence). V lost 4 bases to trimming and J lost 8 bases, with 17 bases between them. The CDR3 reads CAWMRKRDGEKLFF. The CDR3 region has the DNA TGTGCCTGGATGCGCAAGCGGGATGGGGAAAAACTGTTTTTT.

This rearrangement joins TRBV12-3 or TRBV12-4 to TRBJ2-5, with D perhaps TRBD2 (5 bases). V lost 4 bases to trimming and J lost 5 bases, with 11 bases between them. The CDR3 extends over 13 amino acids. The CDR3 loop is CASSSRTAETQYF. In nucleotides, the CDR3 is TGTGCCAGCAGTTCTCGGACTGCCGAGACCCAGTACTTC.

This rearrangement joins TRBV19 to TRBJ1-6, with D possibly being TRBD1 (5 bases). Germline CDR1 reads LNHDA; CDR2 reads SQIVND (reference sequence). V was clipped by 4 bases and J by 7 bases, with 5 bases between them. The CDR3 is 12 residues long. CDR3 in DNA: TGTGCCAGTAGTAAGGGGAATTCACCCCTCCACTTT. Its protein product is CASSKGNSPLHF.

This rearrangement joins TRBV5-1 to TRBJ1-3; possible D gene TRBD1, 5 bases. The ends were cut back, 0 bases at V and 2 bases at J, with 9 bases in the middle. Per germline, CDR1 SGHRS and CDR2 YFSETQ. This CDR3 region has 15 residues. In DNA, the CDR3 is TGCGCCAGCAGCTTGGCCACAGGAACTGGAAACACCATATATTTT. Its protein is CASSLATGTGNTIYF.

This chain connects TRBV7-6 to TRBJ2-2; D possibly corresponds to TRBD1 (7 bases). Between the trimmed V and J ends, which lost 3 bases and 3 bases, there was a span of 20 bases. CDR1 and CDR2 (germline): SGHVS, FNYEAQ. The CDR3 length is 18 residues. CDR3 nucleotide sequence: TGTGCCAGCAGCTTCCTCATGACAGGGACTGCTGACACCGGGGAGCTGTTTTTT. Encoded protein: CASSFLMTGTADTGELFF.

Written as DNA, the CDR3 is TGTGCCATCAGTGATGACCCCCAGGGACAGCCCCATAATTCACCCCTCCACTTT. It encodes CAISDDPQGQPHNSPLHF. This sequence joins TRBV10-3 and TRBJ1-6, with 7 bases identical to TRBD1. The CDR3 has 18 amino acids. The trim removed 3 bases at V and 5 bases at J, leaving 13 bases unmatched. Per germline, CDR1 ENHRY and CDR2 SYGVKD.

The chain's CDR3 is CASRVGGRVNTEAFF. The CDR3, as DNA: TGCGCCAGCAGGGTAGGGGGCAGGGTGAACACTGAAGCTTTCTTT. This rearrangement joins TRBV5-1 to TRBJ1-1, with TRBD1 matching 7 bases. The CDR3 is 15 amino acids. V lost 5 bases and J lost 0; bases outside the gene matches: 7. Germline V gene sequence: CDR1 SGHRS, CDR2 YFSETQ.

The chain is built from TRBV2 and TRBJ2-2, with 8 bases aligning to TRBD2. Germline loops: CDR1 SNHLY, CDR2 FYNNEI. The CDR3 is 14 residues long. V lost 5 bases to trimming and J lost 7 bases; unmatched junction nucleotides: 6. Written as DNA, the CDR3 is TGTGCCAGCAGTATGGAGCGGGGGCGCGGGGAGCTGTTTTTT. Encoded protein: CASSMERGRGELFF.

The chain joins TRBV5-1 to TRBJ2-2; the D is unclear. Trimming shortened V by 2 bases and J by 7 bases, and 15 bases separated the two germline ends. The CDR3 loop spans 15 amino acids. The germline V gene has CDR1 SGHRS and CDR2 YFSETQ. CDR3 loop: CASSFGLDKGGELFF. The CDR3 coding sequence is TGCGCCAGCAGCTTTGGGCTTGACAAAGGCGGGGAGCTGTTTTTT. The full variable domain, rest sourced from reference TRBV5-1 and TRBJ2-2, is KAGVTQTPRYLIKTRGQQVTLSCSPISGHRSVSWYQQTPGQGLQFLFEYFSETQRNKGNFPGRFSGRQFSNSRSEMNVSTLELGDSALYLCASSFGLDKGGELFFGEGSRLTVL.

The chain recombines TRBV3-1 (or the pseudogene TRBV3-2) with TRBJ2-5; D possibly corresponds to TRBD2 (6 bases). This CDR3 contains 13 residues. Germline values: CDR1 LGHDT, CDR2 YNNKEL (reference sequence). V gave up 3 bases and J gave up 5 bases, with 10 bases separating them. The CDR3 bases are TGTGCCAGCAGCCATGGGGGGAGGGAGACCCAGTACTTC. Its protein product is CASSHGGRETQYF.

This CDR3 is CASSLGVAAHRGYTF. CDR3 sequence (DNA): TGTGCCAGCAGCTTAGGTGTCGCAGCGCATAGGGGCTACACCTTC. The V gene is TRBV7-8, the J gene TRBJ1-2; D unclear. The CDR3 contains 15 residues. The germline V gene encodes CDR1 SGHVS and CDR2 FQNEAQ. Trimming stripped 1 base from V and 8 bases from J, with 17 bases between.

The chain employs TRBV24-1 and TRBJ2-3; 8 bases are a match to TRBD1. The V segment lost 5 bases and the J segment 6 bases; nucleotides outside the gene matches: 15. The CDR3 contains 17 residues. Per germline, CDR1 KGHDR and CDR2 SFDVKD. The CDR3 bases are TGTGCCACCAGTGTTCCCACACAAGGACAGGGTGGGGATACGCAGTATTTT. Protein product: CATSVPTQGQGGDTQYF.

The rearrangement uses TRBV7-2 and TRBJ2-3, with D possibly being TRBD2 (6 bases). Trimming cost V 6 bases and J 3 bases, with 16 bases left between them. Per the germline V gene, CDR1 is SGHTA and CDR2 is FQGNSA. The CDR3 is made up of 15 amino acids. The CDR3 DNA reads TGTGCCAGCAGTAGGGGACTTGGAGAAACAGATACGCAGTATTTT. This codes for CASSRGLGETDTQYF.

The J gene is TRBJ1-2, the V gene TRBV2; 12 nucleotides align to TRBD1. The CDR3 runs 15 residues. After removal of 8 bases from V and 2 bases from J, the junction contained 6 bases not matched to a gene. Germline lookup yields CDR1 SNHLY and CDR2 FYNNEI. The CDR3 DNA reads TGTGCCAGCGTAGGGACAGGGGGCAGAAACTATGGCTACACCTTC. It encodes CASVGTGGRNYGYTF.

This chain links TRBV5-5 with TRBJ1-2, with no clear D. Trimming took 2 bases from V and 2 from J, leaving 7 bases between them. Germline V gene lookup returns CDR1 SGHKS and CDR2 YYEKEE (reference sequence). The CDR3 extends over 13 amino acids. The CDR3 here is CASSLQPNYGYTF. The CDR3 nucleotides read TGTGCCAGCAGCTTACAGCCGAACTATGGCTACACCTTC. The full variable domain, completed using reference TRBV5-5 and TRBJ1-2, is DAGVTQSPTHLIKTRGQQVTLRCSPISGHKSVSWYQQVLGQGPQFIFQYYEKEERGRGNFPDRFSARQFPNYSSELNVNALLLGDSALYLCASSLQPNYGYTFGSGTRLTVV.

V is TRBV23-1 and J is TRBJ2-5; the match to TRBD1 covers 7 bases. TRBV23-1 is labeled an ORF, and its function is uncertain. The ends lost 6 bases at V and 3 bases at J; junction bases unmatched: 13. This CDR3 contains 16 residues. The CDR3 here is CASRDGTEPSKETQYF. In nucleotides, the CDR3 is TGCGCCAGCAGGGACGGGACAGAGCCCTCCAAAGAGACCCAGTACTTC.

The chain combines TRBV10-3 with TRBJ2-1, with 10 bases identical to TRBD1. Germline CDR1 ENHRY, CDR2 SYGVKD. J was trimmed by 9 bases and V by 10 bases; bases with no gene match: 9. CDR3 length: 13 amino acids. The CDR3 reads CATLDRGDFEQFF. CDR3 bases: TGTGCCACCCTGGACAGGGGGGACTTTGAGCAGTTCTTC.

This clone was counted a few times. CDR3 in DNA: TGTGCCACCAGTGATCCGGGACAGGGTTTCGACACCGGGGAGCTGTTTTTT. It codes for CATSDPGQGFDTGELFF. This chain uses TRBV24-1 with TRBJ2-2; 9 bases are a match to TRBD1. J was trimmed by 3 bases and V by 3 bases; bases with no gene match: 7. Germline loops: CDR1 KGHDR, CDR2 SFDVKD. This CDR3 region has 17 residues.

The chain employs TRBV7-2 and TRBJ2-3; the D gene is possibly TRBD1 (6 bases). V was pared by 5 bases and J by 2 bases, with 17 bases between. CDR1 and CDR2 (germline): SGHTA, FQGNSA. The CDR3 covers 16 residues. The CDR3 reads CASSLQGSGSTDTQYF. The CDR3 nucleotides are TGTGCCAGCAGCCTACAGGGTTCTGGATCCACAGATACGCAGTATTTT. Using reference TRBV7-2 and TRBJ2-3 for the parts outside the CDR3, the full variable domain is GAGVSQSPSNKVTEKGKDVELRCDPISGHTALYWYRQSLGQGLEFLIYFQGNSAPDKSGLPSDRFSAERTGGSVSTLTIQRTQQEDSAVYLCASSLQGSGSTDTQYFGPGTRLTVL.

This chain joins TRBV5-4 and TRBJ2-7; a weak D match, TRBD2 (5 bases). V gave up 3 bases and J gave up 1 base, with 8 bases separating them. In germline, CDR1 is SGHNT, CDR2 YYREEE (reference sequence). The CDR3 runs 13 residues. CDR3 amino acids: CASSSRGSYEQYF. CDR3 in DNA: TGTGCCAGCAGCTCACGGGGTTCCTACGAGCAGTACTTC.

The chain carries TRBV7-2 and TRBJ1-5; D is unresolved. V lost 1 base to trimming and J lost 9 bases, with 7 bases between them. Germline lookup yields CDR1 SGHTA and CDR2 FQGNSA. The CDR3 sequence is 12 residues long. The CDR3 loop is CASSLGGLPQHF. CDR3 DNA sequence: TGTGCCAGCAGCTTAGGAGGGCTGCCCCAGCATTTT.

The chain carries TRBV19 and TRBJ2-2; D not resolved. V was pared by 5 bases and J by 7 bases, with 8 bases between. Germline assignment: CDR1 LNHDA and CDR2 SQIVND (reference sequence). The CDR3 sequence is 12 residues long. DNA for the CDR3: TGTGCCAGTAGTCCGCAGTACGGGGAGCTGTTTTTT. This translates into CASSPQYGELFF.

This chain connects TRBV15 to TRBJ1-2, with D tentatively TRBD1 (5 bases). Trimming took 0 bases from V and 6 from J, leaving 11 bases between them. Germline CDR1 reads LNHNV; CDR2 reads YYDKDF (reference sequence). CDR3 length: 14 amino acids. The CDR3 DNA sequence: TGTGCCACCAGCAGAGATAGACAGCAAAATGGCTACACCTTC. It encodes CATSRDRQQNGYTF.